This TCR beta chain was captured by sequencing in a study of OX40 agonist ivuxolimab in advanced cancers. Overall study: An agonistic human IgG2 monoclonal antibody against OX40 (CD134) was given.

Study-level results: Among T cells, CD8+ cells averaged more expanded clones than CD4+ cells. Expanded peripheral T-cell antigen specificity went undetermined.

Here immunoSEQ multiplex PCR was the method, and the copy in TCRdb shows in-frame clones only, minus some. The sample has tens of thousands of clones, over 75% seen once. Of note for this clone: The antigen is undetermined.

In germline, CDR1 is MGHDK, CDR2 SYGVNS. Trimming took off 5 bases at V and 7 bases at J, with 23 bases between the two ends. This CDR3 is 17 amino acids long. Blood got drawn at baseline, again on cycle 4 day 1, and then on cycle 7 day 1. Source: CD4+ or CD8+ T cells sorted from blood, taken in a trial of the OX40 agonist ivuxolimab. The TCR comes from an adult with an advanced solid tumor such as melanoma, head and neck, liver or kidney cancer. This chain links TRBV25-1 with TRBJ1-4; a possible D gene is TRBD1 (6 bases). CDR3 protein: CASSTSLRGGFTEKLFF. The CDR3 DNA reads TGTGCCAGCAGTACCTCGCTGAGGGGGGGATTTACTGAAAAACTGTTTTTT.